This paragraph reports one TCR beta chain. Its antigen remains unknown. The data derive from a study of T cell responses to AZD1222 COVID-19 vaccine. Background on the study: Pooled samples include second doses given at about 4 or 12 weeks. Study observations and caveats: Compared with day 0, the breadth and depth of the Spike-specific TCR repertoire rose significantly after two doses of AZD1222. The CD4 TCRs associated with vaccination extended across spike and predominated at 160-218 and 743-854. Clonal diversity was possibly underestimated; the donors were predominantly white British and more often female.

Generated by immunoSEQ multiplex PCR, the TCRdb table keeps only in-frame clones and is missing some. Of approximately 150,000 clones in the sample, approximately 92% were seen once. The TCR comes from an adult in good health. This specimen consisted of peripheral blood, obtained on day 0 of AZD1222 vaccination.

CDR3 coding DNA: TGTGCCAGCAGTTACCGCGGACAGGGCGCTTATGGCTACACCTTC. Translation gives CASSYRGQGAYGYTF. The chain recombines TRBV6-5 with TRBJ1-2; TRBD1 matches at 8 bases. From germline, CDR1 is MNHEY and CDR2 SVGAGI. The V gene end was trimmed by 2 bases and the J gene end by 5 bases; junction bases not matched to a gene: 7. The CDR3 is made up of 15 amino acids.